A single sample is the source of the 27 T cell receptor beta chains below, sequenced in a study of cytomegalovirus exposure and HLA in healthy donors. The PCR had 60 Vbeta and 13 Jbeta primers. Assay used: immunoSEQ multiplex PCR; TCRdb lists only in-frame clones, some missing. The sample records about 100,000 clones, around 83% being singletons. The sequenced material came from PBMCs. The receptors come from a woman under 30 in good health and CMV-seronegative.

Note on this clone: A junction end diverges from the germline sequence, so it may reflect a read error. The V gene is TRBV30, the J gene TRBJ1-5, with D possibly TRBD1 on 5 matching bases. CDR3 length: 15 amino acids. Germline V gene data show CDR1 as GTSNPN and CDR2 as SVGIG (reference sequence). The CDR3 region has the DNA TGTGCCTGGGGTGTCGGAGGGGCCCCCGGACAGCCCCAGCATTTT. Amino acid sequence: CAWGVGGAPGQPQHF.

The chain has TRBV6-4 and TRBJ2-1; 11 bases align to TRBD2. CDR3 size: 15 residues. J gave up 5 bases and V 3 bases, and 3 bases lay outside the gene matches. Germline V gene lookup returns CDR1 MRHNA and CDR2 SNTAGT. In DNA, the CDR3 is TGTGCCAGCAGTGAGACTAGCGGGGCCAACAATGAGCAGTTCTTC. Translation: CASSETSGANNEQFF.

The chain carries TRBV7-2 and TRBJ1-5; D may be TRBD1 (6 bases). The CDR3 has 15 residues. Germline CDR1 reads SGHTA; CDR2 reads FQGNSA. Trimming pared 1 base from V and 3 bases from J, leaving 10 bases between. CDR3 loop: CASSLGTAPNQPQHF. DNA of the CDR3: TGTGCCAGCAGCTTAGGGACAGCCCCCAATCAGCCCCAGCATTTT.

This chain uses TRBV6-4 with TRBJ1-6, with D hard to call. V was cut by 1 base and J by 13 bases, with 14 bases left in between. CDR1 is MRHNA, CDR2 SNTAGT, per germline. CDR3 length equals 14 residues. CDR3 in DNA: TGTGCCAGCAGTGACTACTCAGGCAACTTTCCCCTCCACTTT. It yields the protein CASSDYSGNFPLHF.

The genes are TRBV11-2 and TRBJ1-2, with 7 bases identical to TRBD1. This CDR3 has 15 amino acids. The germline CDR1 and CDR2 sequences are SGHAT and FQNNGV. V lost 0 bases, J lost 4 bases, and 5 bases stayed unmatched. The DNA for the CDR3 is TGTGCCAGCAGCTTAGATCGCCAGGGGGGCTATGGCTACACCTTC. Protein sequence: CASSLDRQGGYGYTF.

To note about this clone: An end of the junction does not agree with germline; a read error may underlie this. This chain uses TRBV27 with TRBJ1-1; D remains unclear. The CDR3 is 13 residues long. From germline, CDR1 is MNHEY and CDR2 SMNVEV (reference sequence). CDR3 residues: CASSSLLGKPGDF. The CDR3 DNA reads TGTGCCAGCAGTTCCCTGCTCGGGAAGCCGGGCGATTTT.

This clone appeared a few times. CDR3 sequence (DNA): TGTGCCAGCAGTTACGGGGCTGGGAACACTGAAGCTTTCTTT. Its protein product is CASSYGAGNTEAFF. This chain uses TRBV6-5 with TRBJ1-1; a weak D match, TRBD1 (5 bases). CDR1 and CDR2 (germline): MNHEY, SVGAGI. The CDR3 is 14 residues long. V was trimmed by 2 bases and J by 1 base, leaving 8 bases between them.

The chain couples TRBV4-2 to TRBJ1-1; tentatively, D is TRBD1 (5 bases). This CDR3 contains 14 residues. V shed 0 bases and J shed 4 bases, with 9 bases lying between them. Germline V gene sequence: CDR1 LGHNA, CDR2 YNFKEQ. CDR3 DNA: TGTGCCAGCAGCCAAGATCGGGGGTTCACTGAAGCTTTCTTT. Amino acid sequence: CASSQDRGFTEAFF.

The genes are TRBV7-9 and TRBJ2-5, with 7 bases identical to TRBD2. The end of the DNA fits TRBJ2-7 better, so the J call may be wrong. The CDR3 totals 16 residues. Per germline, CDR1 SEHNR and CDR2 FQNEAQ (reference sequence). CDR3: CASSLMGGTGRHEQYF. The DNA for the CDR3 is TGTGCCAGCAGCTTAATGGGGGGTACCGGGAGGCACGAGCAGTACTTC.

This rearrangement joins TRBV7-2 to TRBJ2-7, with 7 nucleotides matching TRBD1. CDR1 and CDR2 from the germline V gene are SGHTA and FQGNSA. The CDR3 has 18 residues. V trimming: 2 bases; J trimming: 1 base; junction bases outside the gene matches: 14. In nucleotides, the CDR3 is TGTGCCAGCAGCTTAATGCCCCCCCGGACAGGCCATTCCTACGAGCAGTACTTC. This encodes CASSLMPPRTGHSYEQYF.

The chain couples TRBV19 to TRBJ1-1; 7 bases are a match to TRBD1. CDR1 and CDR2 from the germline V gene are LNHDA and SQIVND (reference sequence). After removal of 6 bases from V and 0 bases from J, the junction contained 4 bases not matched to a gene. The CDR3 covers 14 residues. In DNA form, the CDR3 reads TGTGCCAGTAGCGTCGGGACAGTGAACACTGAAGCTTTCTTT. This codes for CASSVGTVNTEAFF.

The DNA of the CDR3 is TGTGCCAGCAGCCATTCTAGAGGCTATGGCTACACCTTC. Its translation: CASSHSRGYGYTF. This chain uses TRBV27 with TRBJ1-2; D gene unclear. Trimming shortened V by 6 bases and J by 4 bases, and 12 bases separated the two germline ends. Germline V gene lookup returns CDR1 MNHEY and CDR2 SMNVEV (reference sequence). The CDR3 contains 13 residues.

J is TRBJ2-2 and V is TRBV9; D is perhaps TRBD1 (5 bases). Trimming took off 1 base at V and 1 base at J, with 8 bases between the two ends. The CDR3 contains 15 residues. The germline V gene encodes CDR1 SGDLS and CDR2 YYNGEE. The CDR3 nucleotides read TGTGCCAGCAGCGTACAGGGCAGGAACACCGGGGAGCTGTTTTTT. The encoded protein is CASSVQGRNTGELFF.

V is TRBV28 and J is TRBJ1-6; possible D gene TRBD1, 5 bases. The CDR3 is made up of 16 amino acids. V was clipped by 3 bases and J by 7 bases, with 16 bases between them. Germline V gene data show CDR1 as MDHEN and CDR2 as SYDVKM. As DNA, the CDR3 is TGTGCCAGCAGTTTGGACCCGAGGGGACTGAATTCACCCCTCCACTTT. Translated: CASSLDPRGLNSPLHF.

The chain carries TRBV4-3 and TRBJ2-1; 11 nucleotides match TRBD2. V lost 0 bases to trimming and J lost 8 bases; unmatched junction nucleotides: 12. This CDR3 spans 18 amino acids. CDR1 is LGHNA and CDR2 is YSLEER in the germline V gene. The CDR3 DNA reads as TGCGCCAGCAGCCAAGATATGGAGCTAGCGGGAGGTTTCGATGAGCAGTTCTTC. Translation gives CASSQDMELAGGFDEQFF.

This sequence joins TRBV19 and TRBJ2-5; 9 bases map to TRBD2. The germline gives CDR1 LNHDA, CDR2 SQIVND (reference sequence). V gave up 0 bases and J gave up 3 bases; unmatched junction bases: 5. The CDR3 has 16 residues. In DNA form, the CDR3 reads TGTGCCAGTAGTATAGATGGGGCTAGCGGGGAAGAGACCCAGTACTTC. Amino acids: CASSIDGASGEETQYF.

This chain joins TRBV7-2 and TRBJ2-4; 11 bases fit TRBD2. CDR1 is SGHTA and CDR2 is FQGNSA in the germline V gene. The CDR3 totals 17 residues. After removal of 3 bases from V and 9 bases from J, the junction contained 13 bases not matched to a gene. Written as DNA, the CDR3 is TGTGCCAGCAGCTTCCATAGCGGGGGGGCCAGTTGGAGCATTCAGTACTTC. Translated: CASSFHSGGASWSIQYF.

The chain combines TRBV2 with TRBJ1-5, with D perhaps TRBD1 (6 bases). Germline loops: CDR1 SNHLY, CDR2 FYNNEI. The V end lost 7 bases, the J end lost 6 bases, and 16 bases lay between the germline ends. This CDR3 has 14 amino acids. The CDR3 bases are TGTGCCAGCAACCGACGGGGAGGGGGTCAGCCCCAGCATTTT. Its protein product is CASNRRGGGQPQHF.

The chain carries TRBV7-6 and TRBJ2-1; TRBD2 matches at 7 bases. The CDR3 consists of 15 residues. The V gene end was trimmed by 1 base and the J gene end by 5 bases; junction bases not matched to a gene: 5. The V gene's germline CDR1 is SGHVS and CDR2 FNYEAQ. CDR3 region: CASSLELAHHNEQFF. CDR3 nucleotide sequence: TGTGCCAGCAGCTTAGAACTAGCGCACCACAATGAGCAGTTCTTC.

V gene TRBV7-9 combines with J gene TRBJ2-7, with 11 bases lining up with TRBD2. Germline CDR1 reads SEHNR; CDR2 reads FQNEAQ (reference sequence). Losses at the gene ends were 5 bases for V and 5 bases for J; bases not matched to a gene: 11. This CDR3 region has 16 residues. CDR3 protein: CASSAPTSGGVHEQYF. Here the CDR3 DNA reads TGTGCCAGCAGCGCGCCAACTAGCGGGGGAGTCCACGAGCAGTACTTC.

The gene calls are TRBV6-6 and TRBJ1-3; TRBD1 agrees at 8 bases. CDR1 MNHNY and CDR2 SVGAGI come from the germline V gene (reference sequence). Trimming at V came to 7 bases and at J to 4 bases, leaving 9 bases not matched to a gene. The CDR3 length is 15 residues. CDR3: CASTVQGGAGNTIYF. CDR3 coding DNA: TGTGCCAGCACGGTACAGGGGGGCGCGGGAAACACCATATATTTT.

This rearrangement joins TRBV6-5 to TRBJ2-7, with TRBD1 matching 8 bases. J gave up 3 bases and V 4 bases, and 8 bases lay outside the gene matches. CDR3 length: 15 residues. Germline V gene data show CDR1 as MNHEY and CDR2 as SVGAGI. CDR3 in amino acids: CASSSTRTGSYEQYF. In DNA form, the CDR3 reads TGTGCCAGCAGTTCAACCCGGACAGGGAGCTACGAGCAGTACTTC.

This sequence joins TRBV27 and TRBJ2-7; D perhaps matches TRBD1 (6 bases). Germline values: CDR1 MNHEY, CDR2 SMNVEV (reference sequence). The CDR3 is made up of 14 amino acids. Deletions cut 5 bases from V and 3 bases from J, with 14 bases between. The CDR3 coding sequence is TGTGCCAGCAGTCCAGGGGTATTCGGCTACGAGCAGTACTTC. This codes for CASSPGVFGYEQYF.

This clone is a singleton in its sample. The chain carries TRBV2 and TRBJ2-2; D is possibly TRBD1 (5 bases). The CDR3 covers 18 residues. Germline V lookup: CDR1 SNHLY, CDR2 FYNNEI. V gave up 0 bases and J gave up 5 bases, with 19 bases separating them. Written as DNA, the CDR3 is TGTGCCAGCAGTGAAGCGCGGACACCTAAGATTCGGACCGGGGAGCTGTTTTTT. Amino acid sequence: CASSEARTPKIRTGELFF.

V is TRBV19 and J is TRBJ1-2; D remains ambiguous. This CDR3 has 17 amino acids. V was clipped by 7 bases and J by 2 bases, with 23 bases between them. CDR1 is LNHDA, CDR2 SQIVND, per germline (reference sequence). The DNA of the CDR3 is TGTGCCAGTACCTCCCAGATCTTCGACACCTTAAACTATGGCTACACCTTC. It is translated as CASTSQIFDTLNYGYTF.

This clone was counted once. The CDR3 protein is CASTKEPSPPHEQYF. CDR3 in DNA: TGTGCCAGCACCAAAGAACCCTCGCCTCCCCACGAGCAGTACTTC. The rearrangement uses TRBV11-2 and TRBJ2-5; D gene uncertain. The J call may be in error: the DNA end matches TRBJ2-7 better. The CDR3 totals 15 residues. Germline V gene sequence: CDR1 SGHAT, CDR2 FQNNGV.

This chain connects TRBV28 to TRBJ2-3; 9 bases match TRBD2. CDR3 length: 16 amino acids. From germline, CDR1 is MDHEN and CDR2 SYDVKM. The V gene end was trimmed by 3 bases and the J gene end by 2 bases; junction bases not matched to a gene: 6. For the CDR3, the DNA is TGTGCCAGCAGTTTCCCTAGCGGGGCTGCCACAGATACGCAGTATTTT. Translated, it gives CASSFPSGAATDTQYF.